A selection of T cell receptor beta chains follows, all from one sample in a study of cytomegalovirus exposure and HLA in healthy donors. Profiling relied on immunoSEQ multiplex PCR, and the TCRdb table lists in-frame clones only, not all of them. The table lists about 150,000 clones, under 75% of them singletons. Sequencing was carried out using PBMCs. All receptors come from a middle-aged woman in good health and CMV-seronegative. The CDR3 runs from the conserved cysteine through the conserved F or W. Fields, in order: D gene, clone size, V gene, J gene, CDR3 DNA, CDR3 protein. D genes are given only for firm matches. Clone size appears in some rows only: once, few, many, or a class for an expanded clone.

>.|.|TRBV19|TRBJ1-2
TGTGCCAGTAGTATGCGGGGCAACCGTGGCTACACCTTC
CASSMRGNRGYTF
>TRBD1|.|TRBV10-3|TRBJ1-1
TGTGCCAGCCAACGACAGGGAGTGAACACTGAAGCTTTCTTT
CASQRQGVNTEAFF
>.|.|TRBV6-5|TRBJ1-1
TGTGCCAGCAGTTACCCAGCGGGTGAAGCTTTCTTT
CASSYPAGEAFF
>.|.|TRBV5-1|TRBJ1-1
TGCGCCAGCAGCTTGGCTACCGGGACATTGAACACTGAAGCTTTCTTT
CASSLATGTLNTEAFF
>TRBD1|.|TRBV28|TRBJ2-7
TGTGCCAGCAAGACAGGGGGCTACGAGCAGTACTTC
CASKTGGYEQYF
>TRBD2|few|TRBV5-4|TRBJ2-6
TGTGCCAGCAGCTTGGGGGGAGCGGGGGCCGGGGCCAACGTCCTGACTTTC
CASSLGGAGAGANVLTF
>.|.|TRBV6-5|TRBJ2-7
TGTGCCAGCAGTCCCCAGACGGGTCACTACGAGCAGTACTTC
CASSPQTGHYEQYF
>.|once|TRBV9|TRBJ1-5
TGTGCCAGCAGCCAGGGACTTAGCAATCAGCCCCAGCATTTT
CASSQGLSNQPQHF
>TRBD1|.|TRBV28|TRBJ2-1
TGTGCCAGCAGTAGTACCGGGACAGGGAACGCGAATGAGCAGTTCTTC
CASSSTGTGNANEQFF
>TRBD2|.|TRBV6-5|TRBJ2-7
TGTGCCAGCAGTTACTCCGTAGCGGGGGAGTCCTACGAGCAGTACTTC
CASSYSVAGESYEQYF